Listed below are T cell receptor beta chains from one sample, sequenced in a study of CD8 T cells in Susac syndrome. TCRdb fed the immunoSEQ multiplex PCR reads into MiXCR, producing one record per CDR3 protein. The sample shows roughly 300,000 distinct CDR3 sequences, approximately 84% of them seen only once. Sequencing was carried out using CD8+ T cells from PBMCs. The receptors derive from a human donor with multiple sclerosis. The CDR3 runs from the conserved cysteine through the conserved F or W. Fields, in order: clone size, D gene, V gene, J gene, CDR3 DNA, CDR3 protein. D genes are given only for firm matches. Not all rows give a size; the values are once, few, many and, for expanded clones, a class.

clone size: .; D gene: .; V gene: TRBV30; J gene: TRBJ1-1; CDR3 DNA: TGTGCCTGGAGTGTGAAGATGGGTTCTAAAGCTTTCTTT; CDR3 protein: CAWSVKMGSKAFF
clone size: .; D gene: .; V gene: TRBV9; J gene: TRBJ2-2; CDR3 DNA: TGTGCCAGCAGCGCCGCCGAGCAGCTGTTTTTT; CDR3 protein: CASSAAEQLFF
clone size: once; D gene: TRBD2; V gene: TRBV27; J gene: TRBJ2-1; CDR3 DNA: TGTGCCAGCTCAGCGGGAGGGGGGACCTACAATGAGCAGTTCTTC; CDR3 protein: CASSAGGGTYNEQFF
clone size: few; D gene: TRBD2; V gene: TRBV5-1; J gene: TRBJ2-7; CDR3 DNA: TGCGCCAGCAGCCCCAGCAGGACTAGAGGGTACGAGCAGTACTTC; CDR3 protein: CASSPSRTRGYEQYF
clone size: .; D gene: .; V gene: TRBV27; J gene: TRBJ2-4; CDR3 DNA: TGTGCCAGCAGTCCGGATCCTTTAGCCAAAAACATTCAGTACTTC; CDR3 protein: CASSPDPLAKNIQYF
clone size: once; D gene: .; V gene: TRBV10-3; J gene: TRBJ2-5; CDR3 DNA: TGTGCCATCAGTGACGGCCAAGAGACCCAGTACTTC; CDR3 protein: CAISDGQETQYF
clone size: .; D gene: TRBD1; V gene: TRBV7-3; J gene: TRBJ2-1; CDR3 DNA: TGTGCCAGCAGCCTACTGACAGTGACAGGGAGCATAGACAATGAGCAGTTCTTC; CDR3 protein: CASSLLTVTGSIDNEQFF
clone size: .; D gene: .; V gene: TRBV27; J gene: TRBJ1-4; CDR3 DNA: TGTGCCAGCAGTTCAAGGGCCGGCCGGAAACTGTTTTTT; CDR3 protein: CASSSRAGRKLFF
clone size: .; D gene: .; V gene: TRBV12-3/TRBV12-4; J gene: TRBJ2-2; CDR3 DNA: TGTGCCAGCAGTTTGATAGGGGGAGGTACCACCTTTCCCGGGGAGCTGTTTTTT; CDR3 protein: CASSLIGGGTTFPGELFF
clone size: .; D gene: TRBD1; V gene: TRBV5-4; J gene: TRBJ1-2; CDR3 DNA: TGTGCCAGCAGCTTGGACAGGGGCTACTATGGCTACACCTTC; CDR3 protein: CASSLDRGYYGYTF
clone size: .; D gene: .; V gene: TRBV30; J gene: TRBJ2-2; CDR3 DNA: TGTGCCTGGAGTGGGAGCAAGAACACCGGGGAGCTGTTTTTT; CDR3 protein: CAWSGSKNTGELFF
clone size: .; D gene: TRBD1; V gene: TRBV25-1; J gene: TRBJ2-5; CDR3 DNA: TGTGCCAGCAGTGGACAGGGGGCTGGAGAGACCCAGTACTTC; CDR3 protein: CASSGQGAGETQYF
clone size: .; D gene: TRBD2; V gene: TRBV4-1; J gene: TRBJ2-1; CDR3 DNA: TGCGCCAGCACCCCCTACGGTAGCGGGAGTCTCAATGAGCAGTTCTTC; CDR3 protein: CASTPYGSGSLNEQFF
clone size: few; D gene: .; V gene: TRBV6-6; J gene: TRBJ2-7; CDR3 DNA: TGTGCCAGCAGTCCTCCATTTGGAAGCTATGAGCAGTACTTC; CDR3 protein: CASSPPFGSYEQYF
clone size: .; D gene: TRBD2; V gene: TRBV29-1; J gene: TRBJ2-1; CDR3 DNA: TGCAGCGTTGAAGATCTTAATAGGCGGGGGGATGAGCAGTTCTTC; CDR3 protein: CSVEDLNRRGDEQFF
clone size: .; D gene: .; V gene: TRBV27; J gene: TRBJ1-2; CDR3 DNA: TGTGCCAGCAGTTATTCTCAGGGGTCTTTCGATGGCTACACCTTC; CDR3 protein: CASSYSQGSFDGYTF
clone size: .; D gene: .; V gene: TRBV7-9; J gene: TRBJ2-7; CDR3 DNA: TGTGCCAGCAGCTTAGTAAGGGGGACACCTCACTACGAGCAGTACTTC; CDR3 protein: CASSLVRGTPHYEQYF
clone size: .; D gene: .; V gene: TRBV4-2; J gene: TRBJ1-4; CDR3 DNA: TGTGCCAGCAGCCCCACCGGCCGGGGGGCAACTAATGAAAAACTGTTTTTT; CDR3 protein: CASSPTGRGATNEKLFF
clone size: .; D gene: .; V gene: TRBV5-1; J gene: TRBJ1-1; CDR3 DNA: TGCGCCAGCAGCTTGGAAGGTCTAGGACCGGGGGTGAACACTGAAGCTTTCTTT; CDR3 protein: CASSLEGLGPGVNTEAFF
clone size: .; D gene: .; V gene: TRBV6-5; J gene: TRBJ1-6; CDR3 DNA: TGTGCCAGCAGTTACAGCGGGCCCCGCTCCTATAATTCACCCCTCCACTTT; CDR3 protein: CASSYSGPRSYNSPLHF
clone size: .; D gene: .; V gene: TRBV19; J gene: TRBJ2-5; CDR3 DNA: TGTGCCAGTAGTATAGGTGACCAAGAGACCCAGTACTTC; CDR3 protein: CASSIGDQETQYF
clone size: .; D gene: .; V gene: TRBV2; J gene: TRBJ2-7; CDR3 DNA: TGTGCCAGCAAGGATTCCTACGGGCAGTACTTC; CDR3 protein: CASKDSYGQYF
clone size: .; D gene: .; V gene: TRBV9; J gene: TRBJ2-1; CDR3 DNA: TGTGCCAGCAGCGTGGACGACTCCTACAATGAGCAGTTCTTC; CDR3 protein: CASSVDDSYNEQFF
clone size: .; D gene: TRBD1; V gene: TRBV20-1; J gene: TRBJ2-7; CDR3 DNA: TGCAGTGTCGACAGGGGTGGTGGTTCCTACGAGCAGTACTTC; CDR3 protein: CSVDRGGGSYEQYF
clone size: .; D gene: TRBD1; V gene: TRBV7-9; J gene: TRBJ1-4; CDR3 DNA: TGTGCCAGCAGCTTATTCAAGGGGGCAAGGGAGGATGAAAAACTGTTTTTT; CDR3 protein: CASSLFKGAREDEKLFF
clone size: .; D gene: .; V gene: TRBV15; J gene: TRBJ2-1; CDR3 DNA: TGTGCCACCAGCAGAGATAGGGTGGCTATCGGAAATGAGCAGTTCTTC; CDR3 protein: CATSRDRVAIGNEQFF
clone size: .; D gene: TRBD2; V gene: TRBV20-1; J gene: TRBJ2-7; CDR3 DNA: TGCAGTGCTACAAACGAGCGGGAGGGTGCCTACGAGCAGTACTTC; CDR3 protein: CSATNEREGAYEQYF
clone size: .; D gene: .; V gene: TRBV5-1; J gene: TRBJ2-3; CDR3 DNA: TGCGCCAGCAGCTTGCGCCCGGGCCTTAGCCAGGAGGATACGCAGTATTTT; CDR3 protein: CASSLRPGLSQEDTQYF
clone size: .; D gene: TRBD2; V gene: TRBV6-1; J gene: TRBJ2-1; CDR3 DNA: TGTGCCAGCACCACGCGGGGGGGCGAGGAGAATGAGCAGTTCTTC; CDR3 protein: CASTTRGGEENEQFF
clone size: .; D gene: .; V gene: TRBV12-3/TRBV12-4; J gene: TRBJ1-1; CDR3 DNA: TGTGCCAGCAGTTTATGGTCTTTGAGGGCAGGGTATCCCACTGAAGCTTTCTTT; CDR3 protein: CASSLWSLRAGYPTEAFF
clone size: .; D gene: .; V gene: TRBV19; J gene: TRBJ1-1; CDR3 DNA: TGTGCCAGTTTCTACGGGGGAGGGGGAGGCACTGAAGCTTTCTTT; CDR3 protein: CASFYGGGGGTEAFF
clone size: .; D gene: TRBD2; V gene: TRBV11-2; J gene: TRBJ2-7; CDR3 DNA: TGTGCCAGCAGCCGGGCGGCGGGAGGGATCTACGAGCAGTACTTC; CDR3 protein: CASSRAAGGIYEQYF
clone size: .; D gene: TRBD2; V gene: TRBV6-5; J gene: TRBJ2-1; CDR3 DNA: TGTGCCAGCAGTTACTCCCCAACTAGCGGGCGGAACAATGAGCAGTTCTTC; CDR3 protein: CASSYSPTSGRNNEQFF
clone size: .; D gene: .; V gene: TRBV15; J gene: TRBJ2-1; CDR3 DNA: TGTGCCACCACCGAGGTGCCGCCGGGGACGGAGGGATACAATGAGCAGTTCTTC; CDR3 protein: CATTEVPPGTEGYNEQFF
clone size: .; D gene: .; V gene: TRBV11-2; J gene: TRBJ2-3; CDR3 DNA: TGTGCCAGCAGCAGCCCCGGGACGGCCACAGATACGCAGTATTTT; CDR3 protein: CASSSPGTATDTQYF
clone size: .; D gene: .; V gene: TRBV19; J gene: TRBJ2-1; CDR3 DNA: TGTGCCAGTAGTATAGGGTTAAATTGGGACTTCATTCGTAATGAGCAGTTCTTC; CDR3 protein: CASSIGLNWDFIRNEQFF
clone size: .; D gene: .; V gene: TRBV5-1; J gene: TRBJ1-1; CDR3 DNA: TGCGCCAGCAGCTTGGATGGGGCTGCTGAAGCTTTCTTT; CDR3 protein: CASSLDGAAEAFF
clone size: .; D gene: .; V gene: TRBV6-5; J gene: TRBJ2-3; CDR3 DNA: TGTGCCAGCAGTTACTCGGAGGGGCCAGATACGCAGTATTTT; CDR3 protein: CASSYSEGPDTQYF
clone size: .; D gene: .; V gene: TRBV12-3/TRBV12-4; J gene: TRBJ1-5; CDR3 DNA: TGTGCCAGCAGTTTAGGGGACATGTATAGCAATCAGCCCCAGCATTTT; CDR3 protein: CASSLGDMYSNQPQHF
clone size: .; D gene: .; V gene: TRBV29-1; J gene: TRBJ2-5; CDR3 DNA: TGCAGCGTTCCCCCACAAGAGACCCAGTACTTC; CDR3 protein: CSVPPQETQYF
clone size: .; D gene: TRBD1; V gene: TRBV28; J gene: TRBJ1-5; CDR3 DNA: TGTGCCAGCAGTTTAGCCCTCGTGGGACAGGGAGGGAGGGATAGCAATCAGCCCCAGCATTTT; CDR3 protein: CASSLALVGQGGRDSNQPQHF